These 2 T cell receptor beta chains came from one sample sequenced in a study of blood T cell repertoires in COVID-19. The data were produced by immunoSEQ multiplex PCR, yet TCRdb's version contains in-frame clones alone and is incomplete. Here the sample spans about 100,000 clones, roughly nine tenths being singletons. Sequenced input: peripheral blood. All receptors come from a man in his 60s with acute or convalescent COVID-19.

V gene TRBV6-5 combines with J gene TRBJ1-3; D not resolved. This CDR3 has 14 residues. Trimming left V 6 bases short and J 0 bases short, with 9 bases between. CDR1 and CDR2 (germline): MNHEY, SVGAGI. In DNA, the CDR3 is TGTGCCAGCAGCCGCAGTGACTCTGGAAACACCATATATTTT. Translating gives CASSRSDSGNTIYF.

This chain connects TRBV7-3 to TRBJ1-1, with D possibly matching TRBD1 (5 bases). Deletions cut 5 bases from V and 5 bases from J, with 15 bases between. Germline CDR1 SGHTA, CDR2 FQGTGA. The CDR3 is 14 amino acids. CDR3 loop: CASSQVAGRTEAFF. CDR3 nucleotide sequence: TGTGCCAGCAGCCAGGTGGCAGGGAGGACTGAAGCTTTCTTT.